What follows are 27 T cell receptor beta chains derived from one specimen sequenced in a study of CD8 T cells in ankylosing spondylitis. TCRdb ran MiXCR on the 5' RACE reads and lists one entry per CDR3 protein. This sample carries a few hundred thousand distinct CDR3 sequences, 15% to 20% of them seen once, and the ten largest clones take less than 35%. The sample consisted of blood, either unsorted or a sorted T cell fraction (not recorded which). The receptors here all came from a male donor with ankylosing spondylitis or in good health (not recorded which).

There are many counts of this clonotype. This chain connects TRBV9 to TRBJ2-3; 12 bases map to TRBD2. In germline, CDR1 is SGDLS, CDR2 YYNGEE. Unmatched junction bases numbered 5, after V lost 5 bases and J lost 4 bases. This CDR3 is built from 15 residues. The CDR3 is CASSASGRAADTQYF. Written as DNA, the CDR3 is TGTGCCAGCAGTGCTAGCGGGAGGGCCGCAGATACGCAGTATTTT.

This clonotype was seen a handful of times. The chain has TRBV15 and TRBJ2-4, with a tentative D call TRBD2 (6 bases). The CDR3 is 15 amino acids. Germline CDR1 LNHNV, CDR2 YYDKDF (reference sequence). V was cut by 6 bases and J by 6 bases, with 18 bases left in between. CDR3 sequence: CATRSGTYESNIQYF. The DNA for the CDR3 is TGTGCCACCAGATCAGGGACTTACGAGTCAAACATTCAGTACTTC.

This clonotype was detected only a few times. V usage is TRBV5-1 and J usage is TRBJ2-7; perhaps TRBD1 as D (5 bases). V lost 5 bases and J 7 bases, leaving 13 bases between the germline ends. Germline values: CDR1 SGHRS, CDR2 YFSETQ. The CDR3 contains 12 residues. CDR3 DNA: TGCGCCAGCAGTTGGTCCCGACAGGAGCAGTACTTC. Amino acid sequence: CASSWSRQEQYF.

The V and J genes are TRBV27 and TRBJ2-7; no definite D call. CDR3 length equals 17 residues. V gave up 4 bases and J gave up 0 bases, with 19 bases separating them. The germline V gene has CDR1 MNHEY and CDR2 SMNVEV (reference sequence). This chain's CDR3 is CASSSAPVIGFSYEQYF. The DNA for the CDR3 is TGTGCCAGCAGTTCAGCCCCCGTTATAGGGTTCTCCTACGAGCAGTACTTC.

This rearrangement joins TRBV15 to TRBJ2-1; 11 bases are a match to TRBD2. After removal of 4 bases from V and 0 bases from J, the junction contained 5 bases not matched to a gene. Per germline, CDR1 LNHNV and CDR2 YYDKDF (reference sequence). CDR3 length equals 17 residues. CDR3 loop: CATSKASGRSSYNEQFF. CDR3 bases: TGTGCCACCAGCAAGGCTAGCGGGAGGAGCTCCTACAATGAGCAGTTCTTC. Variable domain in full (rest from reference TRBV15 and TRBJ2-1): DAMVIQNPRYQVTQFGKPVTLSCSQTLNHNVMYWYQQKSSQAPKLLFHYYDKDFNNEADTPDNFQSRRPNTSFCFLDIRSPGLGDTAMYLCATSKASGRSSYNEQFFGPGTRLTVL.

This clonotype has a handful of counts. V gene TRBV12-3 or TRBV12-4 combines with J gene TRBJ2-1; D assignment may be TRBD1 or TRBD2 (6 bases each). The germline V and J ends were trimmed by 7 bases and 7 bases, with 11 bases remaining between them. The CDR3 is made up of 12 amino acids. CDR3 nucleotide sequence: TGTGCCAGCACCTTAGGGGGGAATGAGCAGTTCTTC. Protein: CASTLGGNEQFF.

V and J are TRBV4-1 and TRBJ2-7, with 8 bases matching TRBD1. Germline CDR1 MGHRA, CDR2 YSYEKL. V lost 3 bases and J lost 2; bases outside the gene matches: 3. This CDR3 is built from 14 residues. The CDR3 sequence is CASSHRTGTYEQYF. As DNA, the CDR3 is TGCGCCAGCAGCCACCGGACAGGGACCTACGAGCAGTACTTC.

The table lists this clonotype with many counts. The chain employs TRBV5-1 and TRBJ2-1; 8 bases match TRBD2. The V and J ends lost 0 bases and 8 bases, in that order; junction bases with no gene match: 1. The CDR3 extends over 13 amino acids. Germline V gene lookup returns CDR1 SGHRS and CDR2 YFSETQ. CDR3 in DNA: TGCGCCAGCAGCTTGGGCGGGGGGTATGAGCAGTTCTTC. Amino acid sequence: CASSLGGGYEQFF.

This clonotype has just a few counts. This rearrangement joins TRBV5-8 to TRBJ2-1, with 10 bases matching TRBD2. Germline CDR1 is SGHTS and CDR2 is YDEGEE. The CDR3 is 14 residues long. After removal of 3 bases from V and 5 bases from J, the junction contained 2 bases not matched to a gene. The CDR3 loop is CASSWTSGHNEQFF. Written as DNA, the CDR3 is TGTGCCAGCAGCTGGACTAGCGGCCACAATGAGCAGTTCTTC.

The chain couples TRBV10-2 to TRBJ2-2, with D perhaps matching TRBD2 (5 bases). This CDR3 is 14 amino acids long. Trimming pared 8 bases from V and 0 bases from J, leaving 10 bases between. CDR1 and CDR2 from the germline V gene are WSHSY and SAAADI. This chain's CDR3 is CASEDGTNTGELFF. The CDR3 coding sequence is TGCGCCAGCGAGGACGGGACGAACACCGGGGAGCTGTTTTTT.

This chain connects TRBV7-8 to TRBJ1-5; possibly TRBD1 for D (5 bases). The CDR3 runs to 15 residues. Germline assignment: CDR1 SGHVS and CDR2 FQNEAQ. Trimming removed 5 bases at V and 0 bases at J, with 11 bases between. Here the CDR3 reads CASSPRQYSNQPQHF. CDR3 in DNA: TGTGCCAGCAGCCCCCGACAGTATAGCAATCAGCCCCAGCATTTT.

This clonotype has a handful of counts. The chain has TRBV4-1 and TRBJ2-5; 7 nucleotides align to TRBD2. J gave up 4 bases and V 4 bases, and 9 bases lay outside the gene matches. The CDR3 has 15 residues. The germline gives CDR1 MGHRA, CDR2 YSYEKL. The CDR3, as DNA: TGCGCCAGCAGCCCGGGACTACCACTGGGAGAGACCCAGTACTTC. Translated: CASSPGLPLGETQYF.

This chain joins TRBV12-3 or TRBV12-4 and TRBJ2-7, with 11 bases aligning to TRBD2. The CDR3 is 15 amino acids. The ends lost 5 bases at V and 4 bases at J; junction bases unmatched: 7. The CDR3 loop reads CASSPNVAGGYEQYF. For the CDR3, the DNA is TGTGCCAGCAGTCCCAATGTAGCGGGAGGGTACGAGCAGTACTTC.

This chain joins TRBV2 and TRBJ2-5, with TRBD2 identical over 14 bases. Germline V CDR1 and CDR2: SNHLY, FYNNEI. Trimming at V came to 6 bases and at J to 5 bases, leaving 14 bases not matched to a gene. The CDR3 covers 18 residues. The CDR3 region has the DNA TGTGCCAGCAGGGAGGGACTAGCGGGAGACCCCTCCGGGGAGACCCAGTACTTC. Translation: CASREGLAGDPSGETQYF.

This clonotype was seen repeatedly, ten times or more. The rearrangement uses TRBV29-1 and TRBJ2-1, with 15 positions matching TRBD2. The CDR3 loop spans 17 amino acids. Germline trimming cut 7 bases from V and 0 bases from J; bases unmatched to any gene: 7. Germline loops: CDR1 SQVTM, CDR2 ANQGSEA. The CDR3 coding sequence is TGCAGCGAGGGACTAGCGGGAGGTACTGGCTCCTACAATGAGCAGTTCTTC. Translating gives CSEGLAGGTGSYNEQFF.

This clonotype occurred a few times. The chain recombines TRBV10-3 with TRBJ2-1; D may be TRBD1 (6 bases). The CDR3 runs 11 residues. Looked up from germline, CDR1 is ENHRY and CDR2 is SYGVKD. Trimming took 11 bases from V and 4 from J, leaving 9 bases between them. In nucleotides, the CDR3 is TGTGCCGTAACAGGGTACAATGAGCAGTTCTTC. Translation: CAVTGYNEQFF.

V is TRBV9 and J is TRBJ2-7, with 8 bases matching TRBD2. The CDR3 is 15 residues long. Per germline, CDR1 SGDLS and CDR2 YYNGEE. With 0 bases clipped from V and 2 bases from J, the junction kept 4 bases outside the gene matches. The CDR3 is CASSVGAGAAYEQYF. The CDR3 DNA reads as TGTGCCAGCAGCGTAGGAGCGGGGGCCGCCTACGAGCAGTACTTC.

This clonotype was seen a few times. V is TRBV20-1 and J is TRBJ2-1, with D unclear. Trimming left V 3 bases short and J 5 bases short, with 11 bases between. Per germline, CDR1 DFQATT and CDR2 SNEGSKA (reference sequence). The CDR3 spans 13 residues. CDR3 in amino acids: CSASRVRHNEQFF. CDR3 DNA sequence: TGCAGTGCTAGCCGAGTTCGACACAATGAGCAGTTCTTC.

This clonotype was seen a few times. V gene TRBV3-1 combines with J gene TRBJ2-6; D is possibly TRBD1 (6 bases). V was pared by 1 base and J by 0 bases, with 19 bases between. The CDR3 is 20 residues long. Germline V gives CDR1 LGHDT, CDR2 YNNKEL (reference sequence). The CDR3 DNA follows: TGTGCCAGCAGCCAAGGGGGTCAAACAGGGACCATCTCTGGGGCCAACGTCCTGACTTTC. It translates to CASSQGGQTGTISGANVLTF.

This clonotype was seen many times. The rearrangement joins TRBV12-3 or TRBV12-4 to TRBJ1-2; possible D gene TRBD1, 5 bases. Trimming pared 3 bases from V and 6 bases from J, leaving 20 bases between. The CDR3 runs 16 residues. CDR3 nucleotide sequence: TGTGCCAGCAGTTTGGGTCCGGCGGGGGACGGTGATGGCTACACCTTC. Amino acids: CASSLGPAGDGDGYTF.

The sample holds a few counts of this clonotype. The CDR3 loop is CASDRPRSDTEAFF. Written as DNA, the CDR3 is TGTGCCTCGGACAGACCCCGGTCGGACACTGAAGCTTTCTTT. The rearrangement links TRBV30 to TRBJ1-1; a weak D match, TRBD1 (6 bases). Between the trimmed V and J ends, which lost 7 bases and 3 bases, there was a span of 18 bases. Germline CDR1 reads GTSNPN; CDR2 reads SVGIG (reference sequence). This CDR3 contains 14 residues.

V and J are TRBV9 and TRBJ2-1; the D is unclear. V was cut by 3 bases and J by 8 bases, with 9 bases left in between. CDR1 is SGDLS, CDR2 YYNGEE, per germline. The CDR3 loop spans 12 amino acids. CDR3 DNA sequence: TGTGCCAGCAGCGGATCCGTACATGAGCAGTTCTTC. This gives the protein CASSGSVHEQFF. Full variable domain (remainder filled in from reference TRBV9 and TRBJ2-1): DSGVTQTPKHLITATGQRVTLRCSPRSGDLSVYWYQQSLDQGLQFLIQYYNGEERAKGNILERFSAQQFPDLHSELNLSSLELGDSALYFCASSGSVHEQFFGPGTRLTVL.

This clonotype was observed a few times. The chain employs TRBV5-1 and TRBJ2-1, with 9 bases fitting TRBD2. CDR3 length: 15 amino acids. Germline trimming cut 1 base from V and 8 bases from J; bases unmatched to any gene: 7. Per germline, CDR1 SGHRS and CDR2 YFSETQ. The CDR3 bases are TGCGCCAGCAGCTTGTGGCGGGAGGGCGTAGATGAGCAGTTCTTC. It encodes CASSLWREGVDEQFF.

This clonotype has just a few counts. The genes are TRBV29-1 and TRBJ2-1; D gene ambiguous. The V gene's germline CDR1 is SQVTM and CDR2 ANQGSEA. The CDR3 is 12 amino acids. Between the trimmed V and J ends, which lost 4 bases and 3 bases, there was a span of 7 bases. The DNA of the CDR3 is TGCAGCGTTGTCCTCCTCTACAATGAGCAGTTCTTC. It yields the protein CSVVLLYNEQFF.

In its sample, this clonotype was seen many times. The chain is built from TRBV9 and TRBJ2-3; D may be TRBD2 (6 bases). This CDR3 is built from 15 residues. The V and J ends lost 3 bases and 2 bases respectively, with 13 bases between them. The germline gives CDR1 SGDLS, CDR2 YYNGEE. The CDR3 reads CASSAIGGDTDTQYF. The DNA for the CDR3 is TGTGCCAGCAGCGCAATCGGCGGGGACACAGATACGCAGTATTTT.

The genes are TRBV3-1 and TRBJ2-3, with unresolved D. The CDR3 contains 14 residues. The germline CDR1 and CDR2 sequences are LGHDT and YNNKEL (reference sequence). The germline V and J ends were trimmed by 3 bases and 0 bases, with 7 bases remaining between them. The chain's CDR3 is CASSQGLSTDTQYF. The CDR3, as DNA: TGTGCCAGCAGCCAGGGATTAAGCACAGATACGCAGTATTTT.

This chain joins TRBV4-1 and TRBJ1-2; 7 positions agree with TRBD1. The V segment lost 4 bases and the J segment 6 bases; nucleotides outside the gene matches: 11. This CDR3 region has 15 residues. Germline V gives CDR1 MGHRA, CDR2 YSYEKL. CDR3 region: CASSREQGSFDGYTF. CDR3 nucleotides: TGCGCCAGCAGCCGCGAACAGGGGTCGTTCGATGGCTACACCTTC.